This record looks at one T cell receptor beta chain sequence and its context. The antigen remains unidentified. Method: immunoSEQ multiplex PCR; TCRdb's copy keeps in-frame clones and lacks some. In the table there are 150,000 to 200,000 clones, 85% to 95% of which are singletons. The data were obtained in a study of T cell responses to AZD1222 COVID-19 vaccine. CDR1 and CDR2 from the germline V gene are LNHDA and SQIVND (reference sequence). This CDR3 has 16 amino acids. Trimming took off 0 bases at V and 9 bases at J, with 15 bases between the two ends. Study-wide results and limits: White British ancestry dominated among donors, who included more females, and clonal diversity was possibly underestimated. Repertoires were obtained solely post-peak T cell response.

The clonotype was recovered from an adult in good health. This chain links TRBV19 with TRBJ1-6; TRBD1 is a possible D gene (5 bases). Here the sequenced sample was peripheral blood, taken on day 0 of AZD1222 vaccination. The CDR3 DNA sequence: TGTGCCAGTAGTATAGAATTGGCAGGGATCAGTTCACCCCTCCACTTT. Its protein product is CASSIELAGISSPLHF. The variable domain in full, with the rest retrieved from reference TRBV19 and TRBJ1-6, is DGGITQSPKYLFRKEGQNVTLSCEQNLNHDAMYWYRQDPGQGLRLIYYSQIVNDFQKGDIAEGYSVSREKKESFPLTVTSAQKNPTAFYLCASSIELAGISSPLHFGNGTRLTVT.